This T cell receptor beta chain comes out of a study of T cells expressing NK-cell markers (dated by TCRdb to about 2020). Regarding the research as a whole: Three sorted T-cell subsets (CD3+CD56+NKG2C+, CD3+CD56+NKG2C- and CD3+CD56-NKG2C+) from several donors had their TCR beta-chain repertoires profiled. Libraries were sequenced as 2 x 150 bp reads on Illumina HiSeq 2000/2500, MiSeq or NextSeq. Among the eight sequenced donors, seven were HCMV-seropositive and one was HCMV-seronegative. All eight donors whose samples were sequenced were randomly selected healthy volunteers, three of them men and five women. Summary of the overall study and its limitations: In 6 or 7 donors, the dominant CD3+CD56+NKG2C+ clonotypes ranked among the top 10 CD8+ clonotypes, making up roughly 1.0-7.0% of CD8+ T cells. Those dominant clonotypes were again the most abundant among CD3+CD56-NKG2C+ cells in several donors, at about 25-60.1%. Whether the expanded NKG2C-expressing T cell clones were specific for HCMV antigens was left unclear.

Points on this clonotype: It lacks a known antigen.

CDR1 is given as DFQATT and CDR2 as SNEGSKA, both from the germline V gene (reference sequence). The cysteine opens and the phenylalanine closes a CDR3 of 18 amino acids. No coding sequence is recorded. This sample was sequenced with an Illumina HiSeq 2000. TCR beta cDNA libraries were made by 5'RACE template switching that added a universal primer site and unique molecular identifiers. Synthesis of cDNA was primed from the TCR beta constant segment and was followed by two consecutive PCR amplification steps. As for how the authors treated the data: MIGEC handled demultiplexing of the reads and grouping by UMI, while MiTCR was used to assemble and quantify clonotypes. To exclude erroneous sequences, any TCR cDNA sequence not supported by at least two reads was discarded. Downstream repertoire analysis used the tcR package, and clonotypes were matched across fractions by CDR3 nucleotide sequence plus V segment. VDJmatch was used to annotate antigen specificity against VDJdb, with one amino acid substitution in CDR3 permitted. After reprocessing by TCRdb, each CDR3 protein sequence is one entry, and no DNA is given. These V and J calls derive from TCRdb rather than the authors' analysis. The sample's table lists a count of just under 150,000 distinct CDR3 sequences. The top ten clonotypes cover approximately 12% of the sample.

A commercial ELISA kit detecting HCMV-specific IgG in serum was used to determine HCMV serostatus. Ficoll density gradient centrifugation was used to isolate peripheral blood mononuclear cells from blood. The origin of this receptor is a man in his late teens or twenties in good health. Donor details come from another sample of the same person, matched by shared clones. Sample: blood T cells: a sorted CD56 or NKG2C T cell subset, CD4+ or CD8+ T cells, or bulk PBMC T cells (not recorded which). The sequence joins TRBV20-1 to TRBJ2-1; TCRdb's assignment of TRBD1 cannot be checked, as there is no DNA. The CDR3 reads as follows: CSARDSYGRRGIYNEQFF.